This entry describes one TCR beta chain. The antigen is unknown. The sample comes from a study of Ad26.COV2.S vaccination and SARS-CoV-2 variants. Whole-study findings and limits: Recipients of vaccine and of placebo showed similar breadth of their non-spike TCR repertoires.

Documented treatment: roughly 20 received Ad26.COV2.S at low or high dose, single or two shots; roughly five received placebo; per-sample allocation not given. Repertoires come from day 63 after the first vaccine or placebo injection. Profiled with immunoSEQ multiplex PCR; TCRdb holds only in-frame clones, not every one. This table holds fewer than 300,000 clones, more than 75% found once. The length of the CDR3 is 13 residues. Trimming cost V 3 bases and J 2 bases, with 7 bases left between them. Germline V gives CDR1 LGHNT, CDR2 FRNRAP. The rearrangement uses TRBV12-5 and TRBJ2-5; D unresolved. This sequence was found in a person between 18 and 60 years old who received the Ad26.COV2.S COVID-19 vaccine or a placebo. The starting material was peripheral blood, obtained in a trial of Ad26.COV2.S vaccine versus placebo. The CDR3 DNA reads as TGTGCTAGTGGTTTACCCCCTCAAGAGACCCAGTACTTC. The encoded protein is CASGLPPQETQYF.